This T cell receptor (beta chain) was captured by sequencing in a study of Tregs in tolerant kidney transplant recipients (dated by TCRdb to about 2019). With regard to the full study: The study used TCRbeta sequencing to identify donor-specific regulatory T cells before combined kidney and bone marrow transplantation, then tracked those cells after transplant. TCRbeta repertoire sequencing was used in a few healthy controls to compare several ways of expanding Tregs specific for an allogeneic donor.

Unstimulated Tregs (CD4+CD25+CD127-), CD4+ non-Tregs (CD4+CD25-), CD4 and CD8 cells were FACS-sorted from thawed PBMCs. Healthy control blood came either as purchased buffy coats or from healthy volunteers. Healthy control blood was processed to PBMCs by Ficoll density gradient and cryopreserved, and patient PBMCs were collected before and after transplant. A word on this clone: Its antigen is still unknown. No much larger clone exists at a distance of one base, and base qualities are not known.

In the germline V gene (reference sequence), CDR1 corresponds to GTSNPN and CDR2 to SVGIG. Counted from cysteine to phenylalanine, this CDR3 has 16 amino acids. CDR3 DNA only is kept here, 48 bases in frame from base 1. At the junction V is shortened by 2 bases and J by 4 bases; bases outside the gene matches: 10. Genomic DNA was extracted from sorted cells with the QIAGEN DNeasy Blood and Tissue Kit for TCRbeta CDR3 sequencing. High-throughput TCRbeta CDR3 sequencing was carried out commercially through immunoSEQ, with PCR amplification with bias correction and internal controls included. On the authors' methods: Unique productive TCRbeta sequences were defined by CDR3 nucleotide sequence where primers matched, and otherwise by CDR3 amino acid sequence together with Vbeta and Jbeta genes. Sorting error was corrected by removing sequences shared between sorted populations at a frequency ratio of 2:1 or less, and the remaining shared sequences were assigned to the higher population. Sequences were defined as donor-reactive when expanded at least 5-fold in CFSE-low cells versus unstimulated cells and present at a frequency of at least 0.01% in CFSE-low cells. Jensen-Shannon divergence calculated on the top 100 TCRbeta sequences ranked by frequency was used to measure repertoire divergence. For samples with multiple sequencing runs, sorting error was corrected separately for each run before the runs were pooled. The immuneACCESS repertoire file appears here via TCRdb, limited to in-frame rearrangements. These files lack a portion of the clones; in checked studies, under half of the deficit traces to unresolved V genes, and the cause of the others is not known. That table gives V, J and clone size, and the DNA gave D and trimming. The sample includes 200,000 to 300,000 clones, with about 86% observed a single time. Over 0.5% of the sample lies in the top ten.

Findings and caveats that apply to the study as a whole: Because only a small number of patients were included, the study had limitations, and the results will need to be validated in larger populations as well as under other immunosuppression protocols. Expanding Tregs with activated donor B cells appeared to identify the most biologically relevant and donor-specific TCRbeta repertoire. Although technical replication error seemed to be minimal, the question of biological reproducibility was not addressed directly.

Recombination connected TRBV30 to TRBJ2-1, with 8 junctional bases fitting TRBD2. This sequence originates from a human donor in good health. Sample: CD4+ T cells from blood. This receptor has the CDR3 CAWSSWGGGSYNEQFF. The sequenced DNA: TGTGCCTGGAGTTCGTGGGGCGGGGGGTCGTACAATGAGCAGTTCTTC.